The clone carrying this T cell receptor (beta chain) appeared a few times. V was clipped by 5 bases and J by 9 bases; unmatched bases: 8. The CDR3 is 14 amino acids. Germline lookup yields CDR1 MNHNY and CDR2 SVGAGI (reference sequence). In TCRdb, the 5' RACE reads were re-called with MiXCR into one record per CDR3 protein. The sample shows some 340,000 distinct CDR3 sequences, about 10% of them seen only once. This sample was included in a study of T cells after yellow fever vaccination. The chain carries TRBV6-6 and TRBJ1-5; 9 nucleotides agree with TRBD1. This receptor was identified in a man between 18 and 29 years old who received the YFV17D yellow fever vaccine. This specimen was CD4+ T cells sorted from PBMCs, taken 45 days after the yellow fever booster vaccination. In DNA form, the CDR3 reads TGTGCCAGCAGTGATGGGACAGGGTTATTGCCCCAGCATTTT. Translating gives CASSDGTGLLPQHF.